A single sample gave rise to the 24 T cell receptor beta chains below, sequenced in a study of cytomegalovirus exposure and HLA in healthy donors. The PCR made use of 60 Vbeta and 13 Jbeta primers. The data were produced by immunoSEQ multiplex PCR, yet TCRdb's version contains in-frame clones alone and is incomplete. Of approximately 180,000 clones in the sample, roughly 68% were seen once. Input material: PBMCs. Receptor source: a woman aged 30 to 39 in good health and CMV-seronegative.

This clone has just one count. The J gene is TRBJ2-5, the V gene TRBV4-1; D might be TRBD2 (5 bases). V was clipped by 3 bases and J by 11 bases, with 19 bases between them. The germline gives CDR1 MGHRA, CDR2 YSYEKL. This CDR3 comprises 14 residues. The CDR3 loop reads CASSQTGKVWEQYF. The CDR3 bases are TGCGCCAGCAGCCAGACCGGGAAGGTCTGGGAGCAGTACTTC.

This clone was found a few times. DNA of the CDR3: TGTGCCAGTAGTATCCGGCGAGGGACAGGGGGCGAAAACACTGAAGCTTTCTTT. It is translated as CASSIRRGTGGENTEAFF. This chain connects TRBV19 to TRBJ1-1, with 12 bases that match TRBD1. The CDR3 consists of 18 residues. The V and J ends lost 3 bases and 2 bases, in that order; junction bases with no gene match: 10. Germline loops: CDR1 LNHDA, CDR2 SQIVND (reference sequence). Full variable domain (rest looked up from reference TRBV19 and TRBJ1-1): DGGITQSPKYLFRKEGQNVTLSCEQNLNHDAMYWYRQDPGQGLRLIYYSQIVNDFQKGDIAEGYSVSREKKESFPLTVTSAQKNPTAFYLCASSIRRGTGGENTEAFFGQGTRLTVV.

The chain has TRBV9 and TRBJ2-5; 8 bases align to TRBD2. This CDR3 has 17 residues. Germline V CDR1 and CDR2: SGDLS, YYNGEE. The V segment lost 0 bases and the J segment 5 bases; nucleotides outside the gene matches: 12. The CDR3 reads CASSVGTGGGGGETQYF. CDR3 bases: TGTGCCAGCAGCGTAGGGACGGGGGGGGGCGGTGGGGAGACCCAGTACTTC.

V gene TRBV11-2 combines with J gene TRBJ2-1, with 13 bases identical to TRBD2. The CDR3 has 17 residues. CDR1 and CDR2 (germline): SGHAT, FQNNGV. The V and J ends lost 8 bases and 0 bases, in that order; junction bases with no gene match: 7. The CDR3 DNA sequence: TGTGCCAGCCTAGGACTAGCGGGGGATAACTCCTACAATGAGCAGTTCTTC. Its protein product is CASLGLAGDNSYNEQFF.

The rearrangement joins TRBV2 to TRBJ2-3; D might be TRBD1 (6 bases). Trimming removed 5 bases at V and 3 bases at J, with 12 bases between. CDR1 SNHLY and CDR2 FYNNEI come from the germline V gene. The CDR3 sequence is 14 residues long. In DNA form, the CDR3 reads TGTGCCAGCAGTACCAGGGGTTTGACAGATACGCAGTATTTT. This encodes CASSTRGLTDTQYF.

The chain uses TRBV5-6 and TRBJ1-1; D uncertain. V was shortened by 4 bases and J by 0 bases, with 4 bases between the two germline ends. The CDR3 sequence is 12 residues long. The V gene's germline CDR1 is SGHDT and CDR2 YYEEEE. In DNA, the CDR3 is TGTGCCAGCAGCCAGGTGAACACTGAAGCTTTCTTT. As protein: CASSQVNTEAFF.

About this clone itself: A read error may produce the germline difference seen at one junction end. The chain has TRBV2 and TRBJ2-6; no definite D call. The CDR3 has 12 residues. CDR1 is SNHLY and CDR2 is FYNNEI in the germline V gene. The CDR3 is CASKPGANVLTF. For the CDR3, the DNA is TGTGCAAGCAAGCCCGGGGCCAACGTCCTGACTTTC.

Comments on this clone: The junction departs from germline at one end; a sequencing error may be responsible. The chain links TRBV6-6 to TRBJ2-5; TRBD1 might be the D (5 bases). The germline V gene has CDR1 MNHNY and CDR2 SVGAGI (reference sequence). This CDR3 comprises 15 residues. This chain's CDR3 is CASSYSIQDQKTQYF. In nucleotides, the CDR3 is TGTGCCAGCAGTTACTCGATACAGGACCAAAAGACCCAGTACTTC.

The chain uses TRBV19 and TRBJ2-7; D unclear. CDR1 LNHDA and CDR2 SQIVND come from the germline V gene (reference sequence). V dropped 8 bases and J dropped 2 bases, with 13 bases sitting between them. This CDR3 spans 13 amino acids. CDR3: CASSHGMTYEQYF. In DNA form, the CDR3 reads TGTGCCAGTTCCCATGGCATGACCTACGAGCAGTACTTC.

CDR3 residues: CASSGDRGLRYGYTF. The DNA of the CDR3 is TGTGCCAGCAGTGGGGACAGGGGGCTAAGGTATGGCTACACCTTC. The V gene is TRBV6-1, the J gene TRBJ1-2, with 12 bases that match TRBD1. This CDR3 contains 15 residues. V was pared by 4 bases and J by 5 bases, with 5 bases of the junction left unmatched. The germline gives CDR1 MNHNS, CDR2 SASEGT.

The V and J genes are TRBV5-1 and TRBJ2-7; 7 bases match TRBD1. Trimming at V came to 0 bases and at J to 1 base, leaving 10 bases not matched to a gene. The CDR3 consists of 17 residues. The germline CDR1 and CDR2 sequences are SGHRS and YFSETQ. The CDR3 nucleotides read TGCGCCAGCAGCTTGGGGTCCGGACAGGCGATTTCCTACGAGCAGTACTTC. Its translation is CASSLGSGQAISYEQYF.

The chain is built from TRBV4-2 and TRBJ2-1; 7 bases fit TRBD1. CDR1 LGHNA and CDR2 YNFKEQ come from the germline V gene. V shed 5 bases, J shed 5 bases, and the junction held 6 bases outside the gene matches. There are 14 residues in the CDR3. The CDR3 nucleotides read TGTGCCAGCAGCGTCAGGGACAGAGACAATGAGCAGTTCTTC. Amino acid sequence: CASSVRDRDNEQFF.

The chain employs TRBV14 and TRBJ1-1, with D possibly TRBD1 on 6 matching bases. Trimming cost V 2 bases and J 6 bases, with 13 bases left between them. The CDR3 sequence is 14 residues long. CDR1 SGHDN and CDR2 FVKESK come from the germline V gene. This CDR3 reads CASSQTGGWSEAFF. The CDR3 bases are TGTGCCAGCAGCCAAACGGGGGGCTGGTCTGAAGCTTTCTTT. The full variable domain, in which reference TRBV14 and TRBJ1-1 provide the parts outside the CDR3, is EAGVTQFPSHSVIEKGQTVTLRCDPISGHDNLYWYRRVMGKEIKFLLHFVKESKQDESGMPNNRFLAERTGGTYSTLKVQPAELEDSGVYFCASSQTGGWSEAFFGQGTRLTVV.

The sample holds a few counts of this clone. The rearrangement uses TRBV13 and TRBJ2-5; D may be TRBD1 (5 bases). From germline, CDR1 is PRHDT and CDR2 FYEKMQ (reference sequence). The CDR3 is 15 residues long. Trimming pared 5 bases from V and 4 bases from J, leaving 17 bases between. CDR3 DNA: TGTGCCAGCAGCCCGAGCCATGGCAGGGCAGAGACCCAGTACTTC. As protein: CASSPSHGRAETQYF.

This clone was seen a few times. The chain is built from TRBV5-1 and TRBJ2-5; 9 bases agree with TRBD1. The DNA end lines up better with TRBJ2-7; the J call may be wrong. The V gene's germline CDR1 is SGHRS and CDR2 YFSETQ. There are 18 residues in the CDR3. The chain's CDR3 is CASSLATKTGTGSYEQYF. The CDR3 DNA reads TGCGCCAGCAGCTTGGCAACAAAAACCGGGACAGGGTCCTACGAGCAGTACTTC.

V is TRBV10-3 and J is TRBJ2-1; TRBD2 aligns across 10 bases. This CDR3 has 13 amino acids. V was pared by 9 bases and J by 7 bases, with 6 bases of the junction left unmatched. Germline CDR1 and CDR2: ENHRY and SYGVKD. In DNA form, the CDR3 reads TGTGCCATACAAACGGGACTAGCGAATGAGCAGTTCTTC. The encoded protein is CAIQTGLANEQFF.

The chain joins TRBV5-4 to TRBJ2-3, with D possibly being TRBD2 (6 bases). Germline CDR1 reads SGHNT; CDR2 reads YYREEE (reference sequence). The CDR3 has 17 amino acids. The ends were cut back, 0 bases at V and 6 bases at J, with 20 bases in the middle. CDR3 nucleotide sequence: TGTGCCAGCAGCTTGGCCGGTAGCGGCACTAAAAGGGATACGCAGTATTTT. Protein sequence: CASSLAGSGTKRDTQYF.

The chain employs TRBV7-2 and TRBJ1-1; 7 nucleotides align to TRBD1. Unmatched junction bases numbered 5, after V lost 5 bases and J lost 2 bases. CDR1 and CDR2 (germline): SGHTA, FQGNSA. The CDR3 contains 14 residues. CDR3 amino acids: CASSPRQGNTEAFF. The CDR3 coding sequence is TGTGCCAGCAGCCCTAGACAGGGTAACACTGAAGCTTTCTTT.

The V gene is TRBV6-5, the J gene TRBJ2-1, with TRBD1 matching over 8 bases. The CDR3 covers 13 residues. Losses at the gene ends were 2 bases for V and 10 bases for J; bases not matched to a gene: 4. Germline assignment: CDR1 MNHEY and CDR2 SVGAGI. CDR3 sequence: CASSYPPGGEQFF. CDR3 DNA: TGTGCCAGCAGTTACCCGCCAGGGGGCGAGCAGTTCTTC.

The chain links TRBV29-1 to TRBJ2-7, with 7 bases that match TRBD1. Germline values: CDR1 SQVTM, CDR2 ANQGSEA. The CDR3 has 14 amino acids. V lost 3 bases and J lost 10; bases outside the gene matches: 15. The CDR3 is CSVELAFPGDRQYF. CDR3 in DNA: TGCAGCGTTGAGCTGGCGTTCCCAGGGGACAGACAGTACTTC.

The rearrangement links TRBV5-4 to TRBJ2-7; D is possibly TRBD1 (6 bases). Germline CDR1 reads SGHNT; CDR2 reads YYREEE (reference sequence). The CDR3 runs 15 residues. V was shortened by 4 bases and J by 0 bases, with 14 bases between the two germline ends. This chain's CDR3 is CASSREGESSYEQYF. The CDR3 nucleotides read TGTGCCAGCAGCCGCGAGGGGGAGAGCTCCTACGAGCAGTACTTC.

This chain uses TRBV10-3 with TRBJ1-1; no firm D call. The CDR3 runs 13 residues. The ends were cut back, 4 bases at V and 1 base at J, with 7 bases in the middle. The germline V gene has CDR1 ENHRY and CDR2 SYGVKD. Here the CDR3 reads CAISGGRNTEAFF. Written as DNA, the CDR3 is TGTGCCATCAGTGGAGGGAGGAACACTGAAGCTTTCTTT.

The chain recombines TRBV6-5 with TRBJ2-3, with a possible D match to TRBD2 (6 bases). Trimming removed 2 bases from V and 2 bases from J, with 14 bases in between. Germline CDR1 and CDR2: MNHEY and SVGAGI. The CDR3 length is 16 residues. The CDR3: CASSYGGREPTDTQYF. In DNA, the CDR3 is TGTGCCAGCAGTTACGGAGGGCGGGAACCCACAGATACGCAGTATTTT.

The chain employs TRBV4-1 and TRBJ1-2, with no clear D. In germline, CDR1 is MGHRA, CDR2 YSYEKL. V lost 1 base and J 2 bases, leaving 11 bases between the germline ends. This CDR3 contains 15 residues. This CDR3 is CASSQGMRVNYGYTF. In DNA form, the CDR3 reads TGCGCCAGCAGCCAAGGGATGAGGGTAAACTATGGCTACACCTTC.